Listed below are T cell receptor beta chains from one sample, sequenced in a study of response to subunit inactivated influenza vaccine. MiXCR was run by TCRdb on the RT-PCR reads, yielding one entry per CDR3 protein. Altogether around 600,000 distinct CDR3 sequences are present, about 10% being singletons, with the ten largest covering 9.5% to 11%. The sample also formed part of further work on T cells expressing NK-cell markers.

The sequenced sample was PBMCs from blood, obtained on the day of vaccination. Receptors were obtained from a man aged 45-65 years who received an inactivated influenza vaccine. Both conserved end residues are part of each CDR3. Fields, in order: CDR3 length, J gene, D gene, clone size, V gene, CDR3 DNA, CDR3 protein. A D gene is named only where the DNA matches it firmly. Size tells how often a clone was seen (once, few, many) or the class of an expanded clone, and some rows leave it out.

cdr3_length: 15; j_call: TRBJ2-3; d_call: .; clone_size: few; v_call: TRBV4-2; cdr3_nt: TGTGCCAGCAGCAGCGCAGGGACTAGCACAGATACGCAGTATTTT; cdr3_aa: CASSSAGTSTDTQYF
cdr3_length: 12; j_call: TRBJ2-7; d_call: .; clone_size: once; v_call: TRBV11-2; cdr3_nt: TGTGCCAGCAGCTTCGGGATCCACGAGCAGTACTTC; cdr3_aa: CASSFGIHEQYF
cdr3_length: 18; j_call: TRBJ1-2; d_call: .; clone_size: few; v_call: TRBV6-2/TRBV6-3; cdr3_nt: TGTGCCAGCAGTTCTTTTATTCTTTGGACAGCCAAACCCCCCGGCTACACCTTC; cdr3_aa: CASSSFILWTAKPPGYTF
cdr3_length: 14; j_call: TRBJ2-5; d_call: TRBD1; clone_size: many; v_call: TRBV6-5; cdr3_nt: TGTGCCAGCAGTTCTCGACAGGGAAAAGAGACCCAGTACTTC; cdr3_aa: CASSSRQGKETQYF
cdr3_length: 12; j_call: TRBJ2-1; d_call: .; clone_size: many; v_call: TRBV20-1; cdr3_nt: TGCAGTGCTAGGGATTCCCCCAATGAGCAGTTCTTC; cdr3_aa: CSARDSPNEQFF
cdr3_length: 15; j_call: TRBJ2-2; d_call: TRBD2; clone_size: .; v_call: TRBV6-1; cdr3_nt: TGTGCCAGCCGAGGCGGGGGGACAAACACCGGGGAGCTGTTTTTT; cdr3_aa: CASRGGGTNTGELFF
cdr3_length: 13; j_call: TRBJ2-5; d_call: .; clone_size: .; v_call: TRBV12-3/TRBV12-4; cdr3_nt: TGTGCCAGCAGTTTGGGACCCCCGGAGACCCAGTACTTC; cdr3_aa: CASSLGPPETQYF
cdr3_length: 14; j_call: TRBJ2-1; d_call: TRBD1; clone_size: few; v_call: TRBV6-1; cdr3_nt: TGTGCGGGGAAGGGATCCTGGACAGGGAATGAGCAGTTCTTC; cdr3_aa: CAGKGSWTGNEQFF
cdr3_length: 14; j_call: TRBJ2-7; d_call: .; clone_size: .; v_call: TRBV5-6; cdr3_nt: TGTGCCAGCAGCTGGGGGACACGAGCCTACGAGCAGTACTTC; cdr3_aa: CASSWGTRAYEQYF
cdr3_length: 13; j_call: TRBJ2-7; d_call: .; clone_size: .; v_call: TRBV20-1; cdr3_nt: TGCAGTGCTAGAGACAGCTCGGAGGGTGAGCAGTACTTC; cdr3_aa: CSARDSSEGEQYF
cdr3_length: 14; j_call: TRBJ1-1; d_call: .; clone_size: few; v_call: TRBV5-1; cdr3_nt: TGCGCCAGCATCCTGGGGGGGGCGAACACTGAAGCTTTCTTT; cdr3_aa: CASILGGANTEAFF
cdr3_length: 17; j_call: TRBJ2-7; d_call: .; clone_size: few; v_call: TRBV5-8; cdr3_nt: TGTGCCAGCAGCCAAACAACCGAGAAAATCTGGACCTACGAGCAGTACTTC; cdr3_aa: CASSQTTEKIWTYEQYF
cdr3_length: 18; j_call: TRBJ2-3; d_call: TRBD2; clone_size: few; v_call: TRBV10-3; cdr3_nt: TGTGCCATCAGTGTGGCAAGCGGGAGGGCCGGTCCCACAGATACGCAGTATTTT; cdr3_aa: CAISVASGRAGPTDTQYF
cdr3_length: 16; j_call: TRBJ2-7; d_call: .; clone_size: .; v_call: TRBV11-2; cdr3_nt: TGTGCCAGCAGCTTCGCGGCAGGTCAAAGCTCCTACGAGCAGTACTTC; cdr3_aa: CASSFAAGQSSYEQYF
cdr3_length: 14; j_call: TRBJ2-5; d_call: .; clone_size: few; v_call: TRBV29-1; cdr3_nt: TGCAGCGTTGAAGATCGGGGAACCCAAGAGACCCAGTACTTC; cdr3_aa: CSVEDRGTQETQYF
cdr3_length: 18; j_call: TRBJ2-5; d_call: .; clone_size: .; v_call: TRBV24-1; cdr3_nt: TGTGCCACCAGTGATTTGCCGGGGACGGATAGATACCAAGAGACCCAGTACTTC; cdr3_aa: CATSDLPGTDRYQETQYF
cdr3_length: 18; j_call: TRBJ2-1; d_call: TRBD2; clone_size: few; v_call: TRBV28; cdr3_nt: TGTGCCAGCACAAAAGGGGGTTCGGCTAGCGGGAGGGCCCATGAGCAGTTCTTC; cdr3_aa: CASTKGGSASGRAHEQFF
cdr3_length: 13; j_call: TRBJ2-3; d_call: TRBD1; clone_size: few; v_call: TRBV6-4; cdr3_nt: TGTGCCAGCAGTGCCGGACAGGGAGATACGCAGTATTTT; cdr3_aa: CASSAGQGDTQYF
cdr3_length: 16; j_call: TRBJ2-2; d_call: TRBD2; clone_size: .; v_call: TRBV9; cdr3_nt: TGTGCCAGCAGCACGGGACTAGCGCAGAACACCGGGGAGCTGTTTTTT; cdr3_aa: CASSTGLAQNTGELFF
cdr3_length: 16; j_call: TRBJ2-2; d_call: TRBD1; clone_size: many; v_call: TRBV2; cdr3_nt: TGTGCCAGCAGTTACAGGGGGGAACGGGGCACCGGGGAGCTGTTTTTT; cdr3_aa: CASSYRGERGTGELFF
cdr3_length: 15; j_call: TRBJ2-1; d_call: .; clone_size: .; v_call: TRBV28; cdr3_nt: TGTGCCAGCAGTTTCGTTGTACATTCCTACAATGAGCAGTTCTTC; cdr3_aa: CASSFVVHSYNEQFF
cdr3_length: 15; j_call: TRBJ2-3; d_call: TRBD2; clone_size: .; v_call: TRBV9; cdr3_nt: TGTGCCAGCAGCGCTAGCGGGAGTTCAGCAGATACGCAGTATTTT; cdr3_aa: CASSASGSSADTQYF
cdr3_length: 15; j_call: TRBJ2-2; d_call: .; clone_size: few; v_call: TRBV11-2; cdr3_nt: TGTGCCAGCAGCTTCCTACGGGAGTACACCGGGGAGCTGTTTTTT; cdr3_aa: CASSFLREYTGELFF
cdr3_length: 14; j_call: TRBJ1-5; d_call: .; clone_size: few; v_call: TRBV20-1; cdr3_nt: TGCAGTGCTAGATACAGGGATGGCAATCAGCCCCAGCATTTT; cdr3_aa: CSARYRDGNQPQHF
cdr3_length: 15; j_call: TRBJ2-4; d_call: .; clone_size: many; v_call: TRBV7-2; cdr3_nt: TGTGCCAGCAGCTTAGACAGGCTAGCCAAAAACATTCAGTACTTC; cdr3_aa: CASSLDRLAKNIQYF
cdr3_length: 14; j_call: TRBJ2-7; d_call: TRBD1; clone_size: .; v_call: TRBV20-1; cdr3_nt: TGCAGTGCTAGGGGTGACAGGGGCACCTACGAGCAGTACTTC; cdr3_aa: CSARGDRGTYEQYF
cdr3_length: 14; j_call: TRBJ2-5; d_call: .; clone_size: .; v_call: TRBV15; cdr3_nt: TGTGCCACCAGCAGAGCGGCAGGGGTGGAGACCCAGTACTTC; cdr3_aa: CATSRAAGVETQYF
cdr3_length: 14; j_call: TRBJ2-1; d_call: TRBD2; clone_size: few; v_call: TRBV7-9; cdr3_nt: TGTGCCAGCAGCTTACCGGGAGGGAGGTATGAGCAGTTCTTC; cdr3_aa: CASSLPGGRYEQFF
cdr3_length: 15; j_call: TRBJ2-1; d_call: TRBD1; clone_size: .; v_call: TRBV19; cdr3_nt: TGTGCCAGTAGTTCATCACAGGGGGCGTGGGATGAGCAGTTCTTC; cdr3_aa: CASSSSQGAWDEQFF
cdr3_length: 16; j_call: TRBJ1-2; d_call: .; clone_size: few; v_call: TRBV2; cdr3_nt: TGTGCCAGCAGTGAAGCGCCAGGACAGATAAACTATGGCTACACCTTC; cdr3_aa: CASSEAPGQINYGYTF
cdr3_length: 16; j_call: TRBJ1-5; d_call: .; clone_size: few; v_call: TRBV6-2/TRBV6-3; cdr3_nt: TGTGCCAGCAGTTATTTCCGACCTAATAGCAATCAGCCCCAGCATTTT; cdr3_aa: CASSYFRPNSNQPQHF
cdr3_length: 14; j_call: TRBJ2-7; d_call: TRBD2; clone_size: .; v_call: TRBV12-3/TRBV12-4; cdr3_nt: TGTGCCAGCAGTTTATGGAGGGAGGGCCCAGAGCAGTACTTC; cdr3_aa: CASSLWREGPEQYF
cdr3_length: 14; j_call: TRBJ2-7; d_call: .; clone_size: once; v_call: TRBV27; cdr3_nt: TGTGCCAGCACCCGGAGTCGGGACTCCTACGAGCAGTACTTC; cdr3_aa: CASTRSRDSYEQYF
cdr3_length: 19; j_call: TRBJ2-3; d_call: .; clone_size: many; v_call: TRBV5-4; cdr3_nt: TGTGCCAGCAGCTTGGCCTTAACGTTCGCAGATGGCAGCACAGATACGCAGTATTTT; cdr3_aa: CASSLALTFADGSTDTQYF
cdr3_length: 16; j_call: TRBJ1-2; d_call: TRBD1; clone_size: .; v_call: TRBV18; cdr3_nt: TGTGCCAGCTCACCACCGTCTGACAGGGGGCGTAAAGGCTACACCTTC; cdr3_aa: CASSPPSDRGRKGYTF
cdr3_length: 13; j_call: TRBJ2-5; d_call: .; clone_size: few; v_call: TRBV29-1; cdr3_nt: TGCAGCGTCACCGGACGGTACCAAGAGACCCAGTACTTC; cdr3_aa: CSVTGRYQETQYF
cdr3_length: 14; j_call: TRBJ1-2; d_call: .; clone_size: many; v_call: TRBV29-1; cdr3_nt: .; cdr3_aa: CSVDSSGQNYGYTF
cdr3_length: 14; j_call: TRBJ1-1; d_call: .; clone_size: few; v_call: TRBV27; cdr3_nt: TGTGCCAGCAGGTTAGGGGGGGTGAACACTGAAGCTTTCTTT; cdr3_aa: CASRLGGVNTEAFF
cdr3_length: 18; j_call: TRBJ2-3; d_call: TRBD2; clone_size: few; v_call: TRBV20-1; cdr3_nt: TGCAGTGCTAGTCCCCCCCCCGCTACTAGCGCCTTCACAGATACGCAGTATTTT; cdr3_aa: CSASPPPATSAFTDTQYF
cdr3_length: 14; j_call: TRBJ2-5; d_call: .; clone_size: few; v_call: TRBV7-9; cdr3_nt: TGTGCCAGCCGTGGAGGGGGGCGCTTAGAGACCCAGTACTTC; cdr3_aa: CASRGGGRLETQYF
cdr3_length: 14; j_call: TRBJ2-7; d_call: TRBD1; clone_size: .; v_call: TRBV5-1; cdr3_nt: TGCGCCAGCAGCCAAACAGGGGGGCGAGGGGAGCAGTACTTC; cdr3_aa: CASSQTGGRGEQYF
cdr3_length: 15; j_call: TRBJ2-1; d_call: TRBD2; clone_size: few; v_call: TRBV20-1; cdr3_nt: TGCAGTGCCAACAGGAGACGACTAGCGGACAATGAGCAGTTCTTC; cdr3_aa: CSANRRRLADNEQFF
cdr3_length: 15; j_call: TRBJ2-3; d_call: TRBD2; clone_size: many; v_call: TRBV6-1; cdr3_nt: TGTGCCAGCAGCCACGGGAGGGGCGGAGGGGATACGCAGTATTTT; cdr3_aa: CASSHGRGGGDTQYF